The following is a TCR beta chain sequence with its context. Amplification of TCR beta CDR3 regions used RNA as the template. The HTBI primer set drove a first-round RT-PCR of the TCR CDR3. From the multiplex PCR reads, TCRdb called clonotypes with MiXCR, one entry per CDR3 protein. The sample holds some 800,000 distinct CDR3 sequences, roughly 37% seen once. This CDR3 region has 14 residues. The V and J ends lost 4 bases and 3 bases respectively, with 10 bases between them. Investigators excluded patients with uncontrolled infection, other autoimmune disease, pregnancy or lactation. The authors obtained PBMCs from about 9.5 ml of fresh peripheral blood. These data belong to a study of T cells in Graves' hyperthyroidism and ophthalmopathy. For the study at large: Peripheral blood collection took place at initial diagnosis, before any treatment.

The specimen was blood. The V gene is TRBV12-3 or TRBV12-4, the J gene TRBJ1-5; D is possibly TRBD1 (5 bases). This sequence was found in a man younger than 30 with Graves' hyperthyroidism. The CDR3 loop reads CASSSRGFNQPQHF. For the CDR3, the DNA is TGTGCCAGCAGTTCGAGGGGTTTCAATCAGCCCCAGCATTTT.